This T cell receptor (beta chain) was captured by sequencing in a study of T cell changes during pregnancy in multiple sclerosis. The CDR3 extends over 16 amino acids. In germline, CDR1 is SNHLY, CDR2 FYNNEI. The V and J ends lost 2 bases and 2 bases respectively, with 13 bases between them. Sequenced by immunoSEQ multiplex PCR; TCRdb stores in-frame clones only, minus some. In the table there are roughly 39,000 clones, nearly 95% of which are singletons. The clonotype originates from a female donor in good health, enrolled as a control in a pregnancy study. The sequences come from CD4+ T cells from peripheral blood mononuclear cells, collected after pregnancy. The genes are TRBV2 and TRBJ2-1, with D perhaps matching TRBD1 (5 bases). Here the CDR3 reads CASSENLQVPYNEQFF. The CDR3 DNA reads TGTGCCAGCAGTGAAAATTTACAGGTACCCTACAATGAGCAGTTCTTC.